There are many counts of the clone carrying this T cell receptor beta chain. Its antigen is unknown. Amplified TCR beta CDR3 regions came from RNA transcripts. A set of HTBI primers served as the primers for a first-round RT-PCR of the TCR CDR3. TCRdb used MiXCR to reprocess the multiplex PCR reads, holding one entry per CDR3 protein. Among roughly 250,000 distinct CDR3 sequences listed, about a sixth were seen once. Uncontrolled infections, other autoimmune diseases, pregnancy or lactation led to exclusion of patients. Source material for PBMCs was around 10 ml fresh peripheral blood. The data derive from a study of T cells in Graves' hyperthyroidism and ophthalmopathy. Study results and limitations: Ophthalmopathy was identified by the model a median about seven months ahead of onset.

CDR3 size: 16 residues. V was pared by 5 bases and J by 1 base, with 17 bases between. Germline CDR1 reads SGHVS; CDR2 reads FQNEAQ. The sequence derives from a woman aged 18-30 years with Graves' ophthalmopathy. The sample comprised blood. This chain joins TRBV7-8 and TRBJ1-1; D perhaps matches TRBD1 (6 bases). The CDR3 DNA is TGTGCCAGCAGCCACCGAGGACAGTGGGAGAACACTGAAGCTTTCTTT. Its translation is CASSHRGQWENTEAFF. Complete variable domain (other parts from reference TRBV7-8 and TRBJ1-1): GAGVSQSPRYKVAKRGQDVALRCDPISGHVSLFWYQQALGQGPEFLTYFQNEAQLDKSGLPSDRFFAERPEGSVSTLKIQRTQQEDSAVYLCASSHRGQWENTEAFFGQGTRLTVV.